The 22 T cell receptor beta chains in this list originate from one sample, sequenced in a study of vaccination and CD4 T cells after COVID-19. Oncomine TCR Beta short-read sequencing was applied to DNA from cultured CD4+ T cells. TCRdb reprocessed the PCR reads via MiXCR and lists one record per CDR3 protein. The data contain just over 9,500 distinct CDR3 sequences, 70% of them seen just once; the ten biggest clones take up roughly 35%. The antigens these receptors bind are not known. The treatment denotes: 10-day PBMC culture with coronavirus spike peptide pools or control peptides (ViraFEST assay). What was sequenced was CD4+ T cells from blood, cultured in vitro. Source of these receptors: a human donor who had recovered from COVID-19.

The CDR3 protein is CASSLLRGGHETQYF. For the CDR3, the DNA is TGTGCCAGCAGCTTACTGCGGGGGGGGCATGAGACCCAGTACTTC. The V and J genes are TRBV7-2 and TRBJ2-5; 9 bases align to TRBD2. The germline V gene has CDR1 SGHTA and CDR2 FQGNSA. The V gene end was trimmed by 2 bases and the J gene end by 5 bases; junction bases not matched to a gene: 6. This CDR3 contains 15 residues.

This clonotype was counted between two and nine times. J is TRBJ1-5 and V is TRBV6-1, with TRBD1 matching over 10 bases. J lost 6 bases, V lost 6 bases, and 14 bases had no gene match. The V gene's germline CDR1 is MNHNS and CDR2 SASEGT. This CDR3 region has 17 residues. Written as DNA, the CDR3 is TGTGCCAGCAGATCAATCAGTAGGGGACAGGGGCTTCAGCCCCAGCATTTT. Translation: CASRSISRGQGLQPQHF.

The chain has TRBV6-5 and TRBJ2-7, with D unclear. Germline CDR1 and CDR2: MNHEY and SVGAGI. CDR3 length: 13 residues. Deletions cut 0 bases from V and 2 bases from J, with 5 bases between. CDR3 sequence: CASSYSYTYEQYF. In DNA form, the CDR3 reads TGTGCCAGCAGTTACTCCTATACCTACGAGCAGTACTTC.

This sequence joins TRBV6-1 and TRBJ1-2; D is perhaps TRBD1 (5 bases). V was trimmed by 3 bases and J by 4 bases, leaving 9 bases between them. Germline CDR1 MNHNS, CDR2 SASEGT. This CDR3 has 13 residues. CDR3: CASSEGDFYGYTF. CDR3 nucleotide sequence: TGTGCCAGCAGTGAGGGGGATTTCTATGGCTACACCTTC.

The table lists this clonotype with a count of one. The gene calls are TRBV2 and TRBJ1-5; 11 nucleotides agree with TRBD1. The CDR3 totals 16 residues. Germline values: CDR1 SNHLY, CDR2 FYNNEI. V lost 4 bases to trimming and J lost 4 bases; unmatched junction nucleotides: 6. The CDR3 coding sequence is TGTGCCAGCAGTGGGACAGGGGGCGGTCGGAATCAGCCCCAGCATTTT. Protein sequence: CASSGTGGGRNQPQHF.

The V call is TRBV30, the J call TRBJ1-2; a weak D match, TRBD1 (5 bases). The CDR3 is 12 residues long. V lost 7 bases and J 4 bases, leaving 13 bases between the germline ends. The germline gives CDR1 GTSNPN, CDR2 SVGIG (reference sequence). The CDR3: CASTLGRYGYTF. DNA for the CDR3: TGTGCCTCAACCTTGGGGCGCTATGGCTACACCTTC.

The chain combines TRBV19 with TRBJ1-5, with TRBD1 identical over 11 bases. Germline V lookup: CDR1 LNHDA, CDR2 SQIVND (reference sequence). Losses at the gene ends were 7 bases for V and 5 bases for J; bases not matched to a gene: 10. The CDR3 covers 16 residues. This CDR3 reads CASTPVGTGGDQPQHF. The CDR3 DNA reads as TGTGCCAGTACCCCAGTCGGGACAGGGGGGGATCAGCCCCAGCATTTT.

CDR3 bases: TGTGCCAGCAGCCAGGGACTAGTACAAGAGACCCAGTACTTC. This gives the protein CASSQGLVQETQYF. The rearrangement links TRBV6-2 or TRBV6-3 to TRBJ2-5; 8 bases line up with TRBD2. In germline, CDR1 is MNHEY, CDR2 SVGEGT. The CDR3 loop spans 14 amino acids. The trim removed 6 bases at V and 2 bases at J, leaving 5 bases unmatched.

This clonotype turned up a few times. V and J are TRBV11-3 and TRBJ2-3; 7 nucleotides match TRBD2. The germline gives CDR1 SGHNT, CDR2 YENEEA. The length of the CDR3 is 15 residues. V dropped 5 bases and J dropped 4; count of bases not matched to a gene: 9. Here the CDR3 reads CASSLGRGDSDTQYF. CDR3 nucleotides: TGTGCCAGCAGCCTTGGTCGGGGGGATTCAGATACGCAGTATTTT.

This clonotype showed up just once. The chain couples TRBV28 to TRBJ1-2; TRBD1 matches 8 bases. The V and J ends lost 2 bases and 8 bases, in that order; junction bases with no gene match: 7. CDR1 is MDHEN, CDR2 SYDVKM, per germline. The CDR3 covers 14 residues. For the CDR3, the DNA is TGTGCCAGCAGTTTAGGGACAGGCCAAGGAGGCTACACCTTC. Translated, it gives CASSLGTGQGGYTF.

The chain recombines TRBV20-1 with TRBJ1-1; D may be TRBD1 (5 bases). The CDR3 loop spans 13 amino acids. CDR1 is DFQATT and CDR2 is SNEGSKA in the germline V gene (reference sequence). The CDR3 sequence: CASEGPRGTEAFF. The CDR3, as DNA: TGCGCTAGCGAGGGGCCGCGAGGAACTGAAGCTTTCTTT.

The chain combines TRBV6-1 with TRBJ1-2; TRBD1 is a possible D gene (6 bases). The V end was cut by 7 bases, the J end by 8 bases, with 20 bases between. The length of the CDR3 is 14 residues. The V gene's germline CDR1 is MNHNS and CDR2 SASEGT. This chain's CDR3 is CASTVQGALHGYTF. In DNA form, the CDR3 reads TGTGCCAGCACCGTACAGGGTGCCCTGCACGGCTACACCTTC.

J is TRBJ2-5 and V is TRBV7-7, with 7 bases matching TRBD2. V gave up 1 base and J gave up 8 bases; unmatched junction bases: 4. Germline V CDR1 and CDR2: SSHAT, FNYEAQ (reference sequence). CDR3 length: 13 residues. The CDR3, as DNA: TGTGCCAGCAGCTTAGATGCGGGAGAAACCCAGTACTTC. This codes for CASSLDAGETQYF.

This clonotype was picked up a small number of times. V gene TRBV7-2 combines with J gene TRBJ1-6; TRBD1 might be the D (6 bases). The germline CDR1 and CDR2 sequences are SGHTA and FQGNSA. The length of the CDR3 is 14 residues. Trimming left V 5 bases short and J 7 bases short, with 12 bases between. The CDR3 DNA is TGTGCCAGCAGCCTTTGGACAGACAATTCACCCCTCCACTTT. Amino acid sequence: CASSLWTDNSPLHF.

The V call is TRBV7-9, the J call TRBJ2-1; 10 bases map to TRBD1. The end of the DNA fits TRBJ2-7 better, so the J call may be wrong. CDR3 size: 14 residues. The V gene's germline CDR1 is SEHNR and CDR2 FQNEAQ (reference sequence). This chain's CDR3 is CASSFRDRGNEQYF. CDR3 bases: TGTGCCAGCAGCTTTAGGGACAGGGGAAACGAGCAGTACTTC.

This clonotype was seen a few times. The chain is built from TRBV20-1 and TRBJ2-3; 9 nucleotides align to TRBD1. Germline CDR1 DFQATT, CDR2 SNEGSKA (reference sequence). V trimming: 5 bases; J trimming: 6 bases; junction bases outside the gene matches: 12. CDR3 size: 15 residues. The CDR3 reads CSAYRGRGPRDTQYF. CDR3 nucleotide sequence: TGCAGTGCTTACAGGGGGCGAGGACCACGGGATACGCAGTATTTT.

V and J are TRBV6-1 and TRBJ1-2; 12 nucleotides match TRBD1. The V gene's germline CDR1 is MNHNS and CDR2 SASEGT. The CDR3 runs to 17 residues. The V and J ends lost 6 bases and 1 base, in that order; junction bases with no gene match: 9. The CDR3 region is CASREPGQGALNYGYTF. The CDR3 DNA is TGTGCCAGCAGGGAACCGGGACAGGGGGCGCTTAACTATGGCTACACCTTC.

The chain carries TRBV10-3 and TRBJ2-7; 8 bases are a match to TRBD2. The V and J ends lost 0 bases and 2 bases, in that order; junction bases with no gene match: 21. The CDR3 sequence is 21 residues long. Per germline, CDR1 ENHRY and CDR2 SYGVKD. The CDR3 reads CAISESALPGQRGTYPYEQYF. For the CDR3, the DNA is TGTGCCATCAGTGAGTCTGCCCTACCGGGTCAGCGGGGGACGTACCCCTACGAGCAGTACTTC.

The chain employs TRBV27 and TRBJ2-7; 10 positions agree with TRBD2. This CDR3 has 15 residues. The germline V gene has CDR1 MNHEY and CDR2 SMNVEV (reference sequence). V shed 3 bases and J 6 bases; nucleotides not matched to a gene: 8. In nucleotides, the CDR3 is TGTGCCAGCAGTTTTTCCCTAGCGGGAGTTTCCGAGCAGTACTTC. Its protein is CASSFSLAGVSEQYF.

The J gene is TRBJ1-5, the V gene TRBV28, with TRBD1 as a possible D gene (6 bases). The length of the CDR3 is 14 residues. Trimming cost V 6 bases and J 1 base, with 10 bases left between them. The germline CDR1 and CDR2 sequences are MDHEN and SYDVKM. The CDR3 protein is CASSQDRSNQPQHF. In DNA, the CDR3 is TGTGCCAGCAGCCAGGACAGAAGCAATCAGCCCCAGCATTTT.

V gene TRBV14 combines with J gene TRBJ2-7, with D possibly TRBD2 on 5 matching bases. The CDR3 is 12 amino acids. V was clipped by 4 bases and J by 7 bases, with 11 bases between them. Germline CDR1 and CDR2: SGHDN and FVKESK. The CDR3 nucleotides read TGTGCCAGCAGCCGCGAGGGCGGGGAGCAGTACTTC. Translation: CASSREGGEQYF.

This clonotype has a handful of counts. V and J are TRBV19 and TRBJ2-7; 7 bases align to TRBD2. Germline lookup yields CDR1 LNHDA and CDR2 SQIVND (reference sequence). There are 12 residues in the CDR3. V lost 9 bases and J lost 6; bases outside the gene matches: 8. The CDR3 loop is CASGLVPGEQYF. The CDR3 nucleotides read TGTGCCAGCGGACTAGTTCCGGGCGAGCAGTACTTC.